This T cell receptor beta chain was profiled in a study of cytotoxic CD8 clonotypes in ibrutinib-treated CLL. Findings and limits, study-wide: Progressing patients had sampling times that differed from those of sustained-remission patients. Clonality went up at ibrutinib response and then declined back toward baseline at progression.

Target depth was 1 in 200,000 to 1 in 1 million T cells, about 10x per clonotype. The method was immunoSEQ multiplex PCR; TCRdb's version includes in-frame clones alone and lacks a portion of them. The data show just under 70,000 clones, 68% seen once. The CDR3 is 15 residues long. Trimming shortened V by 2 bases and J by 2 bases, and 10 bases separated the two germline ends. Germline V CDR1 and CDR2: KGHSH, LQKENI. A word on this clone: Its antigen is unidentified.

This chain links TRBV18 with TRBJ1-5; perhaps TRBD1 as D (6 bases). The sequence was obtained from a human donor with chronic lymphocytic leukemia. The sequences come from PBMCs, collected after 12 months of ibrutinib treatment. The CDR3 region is CASSPFSGGNQPQHF. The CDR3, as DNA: TGTGCCAGCTCACCATTTTCAGGGGGCAATCAGCCCCAGCATTTT.